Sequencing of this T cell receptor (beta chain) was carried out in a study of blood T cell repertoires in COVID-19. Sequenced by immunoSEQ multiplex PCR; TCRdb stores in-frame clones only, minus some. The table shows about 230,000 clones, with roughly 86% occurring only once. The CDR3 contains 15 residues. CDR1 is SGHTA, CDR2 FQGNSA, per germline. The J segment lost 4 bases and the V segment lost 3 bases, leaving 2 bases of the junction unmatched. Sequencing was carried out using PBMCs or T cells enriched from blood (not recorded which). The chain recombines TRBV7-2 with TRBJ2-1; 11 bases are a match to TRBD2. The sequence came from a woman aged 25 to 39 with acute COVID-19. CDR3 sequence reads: CTSSFSGGDYNEQFF. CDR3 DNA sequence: TGTACCAGCAGCTTTAGCGGGGGGGATTACAATGAGCAGTTCTTC.